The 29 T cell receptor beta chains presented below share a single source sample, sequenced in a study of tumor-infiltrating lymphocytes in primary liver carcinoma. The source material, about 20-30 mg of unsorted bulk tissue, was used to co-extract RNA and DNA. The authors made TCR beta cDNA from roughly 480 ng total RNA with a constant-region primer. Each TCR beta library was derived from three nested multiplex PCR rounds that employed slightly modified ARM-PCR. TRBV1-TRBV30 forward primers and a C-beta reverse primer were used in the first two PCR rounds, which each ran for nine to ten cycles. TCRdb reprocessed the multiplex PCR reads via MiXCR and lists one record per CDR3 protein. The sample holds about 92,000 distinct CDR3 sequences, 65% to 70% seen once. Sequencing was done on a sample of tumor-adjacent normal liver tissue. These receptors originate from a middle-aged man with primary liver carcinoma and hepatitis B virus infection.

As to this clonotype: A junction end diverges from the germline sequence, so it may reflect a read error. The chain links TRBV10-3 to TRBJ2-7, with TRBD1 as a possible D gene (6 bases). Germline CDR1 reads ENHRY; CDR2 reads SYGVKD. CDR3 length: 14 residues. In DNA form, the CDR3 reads TGTGCCACCAGTGCCGGGACAATATCCTACGAGGAGTACTTC. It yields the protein CATSAGTISYEEYF.

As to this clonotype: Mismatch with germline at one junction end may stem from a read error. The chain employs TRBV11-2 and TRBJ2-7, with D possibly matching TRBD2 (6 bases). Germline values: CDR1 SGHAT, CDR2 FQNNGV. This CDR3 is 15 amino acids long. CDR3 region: CASGLGGTLPYEQYF. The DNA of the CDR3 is TGTGCCAGCGGCCTCGGTGGGACTCTACCCTACGAACAGTACTTC. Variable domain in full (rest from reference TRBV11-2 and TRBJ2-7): EAGVAQSPRYKIIEKRQSVAFWCNPISGHATLYWYQQILGQGPKLLIQFQNNGVVDDSQLPKDRFSAERLKGVDSTLKIQPAKLEDSAVYLCASGLGGTLPYEQYFGPGTRLTVT.

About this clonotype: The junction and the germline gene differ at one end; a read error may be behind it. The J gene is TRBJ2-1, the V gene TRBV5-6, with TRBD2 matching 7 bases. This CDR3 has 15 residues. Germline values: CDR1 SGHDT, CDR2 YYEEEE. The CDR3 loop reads CASSRTSDSYNGQFF. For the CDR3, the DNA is TGTGCCAGCAGCAGAACTAGCGACTCCTACAATGGGCAGTTCTTC.

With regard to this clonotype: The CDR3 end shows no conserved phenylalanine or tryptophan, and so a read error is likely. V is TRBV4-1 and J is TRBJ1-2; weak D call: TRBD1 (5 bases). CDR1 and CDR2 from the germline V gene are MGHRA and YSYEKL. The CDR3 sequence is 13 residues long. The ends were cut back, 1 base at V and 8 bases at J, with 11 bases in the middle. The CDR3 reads CASSQVTWDGYTS. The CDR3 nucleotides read TGCGCCAGCAGCCAAGTAACATGGGACGGCTACACCTCC.

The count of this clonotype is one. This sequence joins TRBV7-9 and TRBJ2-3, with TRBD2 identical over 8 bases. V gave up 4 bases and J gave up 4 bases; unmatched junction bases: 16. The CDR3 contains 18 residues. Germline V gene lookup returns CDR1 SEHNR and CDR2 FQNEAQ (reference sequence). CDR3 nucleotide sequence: TGTGCCAGCAGCTCCCTAGGCGGCCAGCGGGAGTTAGCAGATACGCAGTATTTT. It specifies CASSSLGGQRELADTQYF. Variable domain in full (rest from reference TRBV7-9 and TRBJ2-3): DTGVSQNPRHKITKRGQNVTFRCDPISEHNRLYWYRQTLGQGPEFLTYFQNEAQLEKSRLLSDRFSAERPKGSFSTLEIQRTEQGDSAMYLCASSSLGGQRELADTQYFGPGTRLTVL.

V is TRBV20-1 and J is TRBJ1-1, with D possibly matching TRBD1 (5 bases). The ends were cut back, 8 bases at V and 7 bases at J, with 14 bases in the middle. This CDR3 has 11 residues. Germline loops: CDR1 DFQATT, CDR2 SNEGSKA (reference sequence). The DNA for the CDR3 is TGCAGTCCCCTGTGGGGGTATGAAGCTTTCTTT. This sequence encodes CSPLWGYEAFF.

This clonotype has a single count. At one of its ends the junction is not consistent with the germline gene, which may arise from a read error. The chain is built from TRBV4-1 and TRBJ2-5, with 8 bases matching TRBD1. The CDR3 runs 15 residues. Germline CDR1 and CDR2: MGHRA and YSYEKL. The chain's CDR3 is CANSQDSGGQKTQYF. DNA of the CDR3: TGCGCCAACAGCCAAGATTCAGGGGGCCAAAAGACCCAGTACTTC.

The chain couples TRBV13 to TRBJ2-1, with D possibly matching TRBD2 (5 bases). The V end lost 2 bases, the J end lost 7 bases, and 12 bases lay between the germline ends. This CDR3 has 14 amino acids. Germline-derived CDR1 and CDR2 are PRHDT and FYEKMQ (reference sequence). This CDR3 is CASSLRGSRNEQFF. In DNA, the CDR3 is TGTGCCAGCAGCTTAAGAGGGAGCAGGAATGAGCAGTTCTTC. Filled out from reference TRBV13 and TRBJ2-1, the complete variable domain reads AAGVIQSPRHLIKEKRETATLKCYPIPRHDTVYWYQQGPGQDPQFLISFYEKMQSDKGSIPDRFSAQQFSDYHSELNMSSLELGDSALYFCASSLRGSRNEQFFGPGTRLTVL.

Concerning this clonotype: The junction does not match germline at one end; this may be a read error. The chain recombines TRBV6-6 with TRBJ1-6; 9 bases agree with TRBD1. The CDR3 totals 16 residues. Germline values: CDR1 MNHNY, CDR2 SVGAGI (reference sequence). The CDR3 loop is CASRLPDRGENSPLRF. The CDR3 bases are TGTGCCAGCAGACTACCGGACAGGGGAGAAAATTCACCCCTCCGCTTT.

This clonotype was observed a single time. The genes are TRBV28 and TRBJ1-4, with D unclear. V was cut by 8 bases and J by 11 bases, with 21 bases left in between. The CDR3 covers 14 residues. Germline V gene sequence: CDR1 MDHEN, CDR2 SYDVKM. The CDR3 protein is CASLDRASIGKLFF. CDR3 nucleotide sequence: TGTGCCAGCCTCGACCGGGCCTCAATCGGGAAACTGTTTTTT.

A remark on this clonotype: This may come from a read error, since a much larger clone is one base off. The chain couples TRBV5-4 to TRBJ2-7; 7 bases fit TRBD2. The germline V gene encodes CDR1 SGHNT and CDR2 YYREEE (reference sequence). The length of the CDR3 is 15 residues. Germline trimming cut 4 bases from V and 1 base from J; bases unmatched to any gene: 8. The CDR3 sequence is CASSHRDGGSYEQYF. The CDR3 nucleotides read TGTGCCAGCAGCCACCGGGACGGGGGGTCCTACGAGCAGTACTTC.

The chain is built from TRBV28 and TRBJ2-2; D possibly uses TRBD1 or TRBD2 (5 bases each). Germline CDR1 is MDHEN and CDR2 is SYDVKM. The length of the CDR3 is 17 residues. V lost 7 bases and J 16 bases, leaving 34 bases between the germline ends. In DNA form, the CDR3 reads TGTGCCAGCACCGTGTATGGAGAGGGTCTTGGGACCGGGGAACCGTTTTTT. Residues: CASTVYGEGLGTGEPFF.

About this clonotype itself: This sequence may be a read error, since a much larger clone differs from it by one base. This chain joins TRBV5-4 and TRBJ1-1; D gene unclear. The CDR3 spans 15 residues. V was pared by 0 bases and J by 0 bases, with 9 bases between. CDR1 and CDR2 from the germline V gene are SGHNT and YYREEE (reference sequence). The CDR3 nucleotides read TGTGCCAGCAGCTTGGAACAGAAAATGAACACTGAAGCTTTCTTT. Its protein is CASSLEQKMNTEAFF.

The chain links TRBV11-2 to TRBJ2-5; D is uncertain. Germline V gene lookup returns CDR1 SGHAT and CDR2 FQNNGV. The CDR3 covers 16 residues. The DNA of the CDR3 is TGTGTCAGTAGATCCCGAGACTCGGTCCACCAAGAGACCCAGTACTTC. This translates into CVSRSRDSVHQETQYF.

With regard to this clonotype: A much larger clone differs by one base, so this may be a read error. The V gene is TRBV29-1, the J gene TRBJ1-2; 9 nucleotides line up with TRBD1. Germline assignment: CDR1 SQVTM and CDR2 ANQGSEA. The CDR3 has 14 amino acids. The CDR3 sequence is CSVRQGGPFYDYTF. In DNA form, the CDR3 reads TGCAGCGTGCGACAGGGGGGCCCCTTCTATGACTACACCTTC.

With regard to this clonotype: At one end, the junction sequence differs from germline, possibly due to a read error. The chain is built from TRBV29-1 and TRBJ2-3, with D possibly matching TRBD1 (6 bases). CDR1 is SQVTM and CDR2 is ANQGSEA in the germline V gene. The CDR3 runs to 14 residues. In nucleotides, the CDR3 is TGCAGCGTCGCCCCAGGACAGCTCACAGATACGCGGTATTTT. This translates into CSVAPGQLTDTRYF.

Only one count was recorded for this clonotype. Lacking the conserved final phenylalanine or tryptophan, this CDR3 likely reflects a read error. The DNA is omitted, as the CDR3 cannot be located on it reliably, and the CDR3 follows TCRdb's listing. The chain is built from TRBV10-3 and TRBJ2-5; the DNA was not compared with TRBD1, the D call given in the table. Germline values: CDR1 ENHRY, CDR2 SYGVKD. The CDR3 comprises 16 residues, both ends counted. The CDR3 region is CAISEGSTGSQETLYS.

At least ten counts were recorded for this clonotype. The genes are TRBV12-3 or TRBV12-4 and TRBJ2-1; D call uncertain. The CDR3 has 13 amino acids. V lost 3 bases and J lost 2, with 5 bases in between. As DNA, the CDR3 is TGTGCCAGCAGTTTTAGACCCTACAATGAGCAGTTCTTC. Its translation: CASSFRPYNEQFF.

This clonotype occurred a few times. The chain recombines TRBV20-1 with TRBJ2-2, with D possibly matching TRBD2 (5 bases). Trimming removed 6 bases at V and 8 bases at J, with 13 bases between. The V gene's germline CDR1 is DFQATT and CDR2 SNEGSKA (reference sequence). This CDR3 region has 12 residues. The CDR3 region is CSAGEVGGELFF. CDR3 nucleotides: TGCAGTGCCGGGGAAGTAGGTGGGGAGCTGTTTTTT.

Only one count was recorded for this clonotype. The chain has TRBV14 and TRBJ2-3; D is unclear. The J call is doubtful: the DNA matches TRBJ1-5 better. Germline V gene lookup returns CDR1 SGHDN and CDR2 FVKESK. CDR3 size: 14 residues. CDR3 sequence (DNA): TGTGCCAGCAGCCTCTTGACTGGCACAGATACGCAGCATTTT. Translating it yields CASSLLTGTDTQHF.

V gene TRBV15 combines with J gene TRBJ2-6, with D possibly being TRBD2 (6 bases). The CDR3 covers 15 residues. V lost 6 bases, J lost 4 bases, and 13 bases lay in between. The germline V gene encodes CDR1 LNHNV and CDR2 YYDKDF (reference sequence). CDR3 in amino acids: CATSLPGEGANVLTF. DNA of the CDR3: TGTGCCACCAGTCTTCCGGGAGAGGGGGCCAACGTCCTGACTTTC.

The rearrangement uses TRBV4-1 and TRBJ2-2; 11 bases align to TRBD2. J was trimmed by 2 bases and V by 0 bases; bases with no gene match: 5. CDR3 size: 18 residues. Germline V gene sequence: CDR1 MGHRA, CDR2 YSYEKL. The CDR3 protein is CASSQDMGLAVNTGELFF. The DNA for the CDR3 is TGCGCCAGCAGCCAAGATATGGGACTAGCGGTAAACACCGGGGAGCTGTTTTTT.

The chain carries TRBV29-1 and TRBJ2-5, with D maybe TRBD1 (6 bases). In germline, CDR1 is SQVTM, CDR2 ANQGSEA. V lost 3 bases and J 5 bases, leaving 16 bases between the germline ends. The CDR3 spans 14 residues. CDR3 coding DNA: TGCAGCGTTGATCGGGGACATCAACAGGAGACCCAGTACTTC. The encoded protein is CSVDRGHQQETQYF.

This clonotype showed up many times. The chain's CDR3 is CASSLDKGDTQYF. The CDR3 coding sequence is TGTGCCAGCAGCTTAGATAAGGGAGATACGCAGTATTTT. The rearrangement joins TRBV7-8 to TRBJ2-3; D is unresolved. Trimming cost V 1 base and J 5 bases, with 7 bases left between them. CDR1 SGHVS and CDR2 FQNEAQ come from the germline V gene. This CDR3 contains 13 residues.

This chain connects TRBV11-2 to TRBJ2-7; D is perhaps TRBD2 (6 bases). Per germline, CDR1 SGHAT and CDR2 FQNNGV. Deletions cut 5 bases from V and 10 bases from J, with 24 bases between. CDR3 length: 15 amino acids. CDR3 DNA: TGTGCCAGCAGCCTCGGCGGGACTCTATCCTACAAACAGTACTTC. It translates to CASSLGGTLSYKQYF.

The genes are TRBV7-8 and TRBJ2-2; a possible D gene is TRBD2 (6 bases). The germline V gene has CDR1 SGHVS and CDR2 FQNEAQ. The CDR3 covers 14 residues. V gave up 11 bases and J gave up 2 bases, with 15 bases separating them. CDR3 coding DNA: TGTGCCTGTAAAGACGGGGGAAACACCGGGGAGCTGTTTTTT. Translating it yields CACKDGGNTGELFF.

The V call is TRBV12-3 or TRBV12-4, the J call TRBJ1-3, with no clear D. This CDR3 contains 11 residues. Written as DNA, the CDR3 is TGTGTAAGCACTCAGGGAAACACCATATATTTT. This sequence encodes CVSTQGNTIYF.

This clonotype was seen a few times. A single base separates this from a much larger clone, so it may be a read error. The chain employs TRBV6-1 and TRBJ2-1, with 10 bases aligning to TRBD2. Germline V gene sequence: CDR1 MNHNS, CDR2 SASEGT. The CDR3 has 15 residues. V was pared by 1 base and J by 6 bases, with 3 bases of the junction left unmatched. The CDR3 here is CASSEDASGSNEQFF. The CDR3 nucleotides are TGTGCCAGCAGTGAAGATGCTAGCGGGAGCAATGAGCAGTTCTTC.

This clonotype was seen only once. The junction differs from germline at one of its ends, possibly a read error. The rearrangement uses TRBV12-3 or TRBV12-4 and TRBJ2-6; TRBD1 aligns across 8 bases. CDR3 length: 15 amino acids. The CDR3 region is CASSSQGAGTNVLTF. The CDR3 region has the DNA TGTGCCAGCAGCTCCCAGGGGGCTGGGACCAACGTCCTGACTTTC.